This entry is about one T cell receptor beta chain. This specimen comes from a study of blood T cell repertoires in COVID-19. At the level of the study: From T cells, B-cell-depleted T cells, or PBMCs came the material, which was cDNA or gDNA.

Repertoires were generated with immunoSEQ multiplex PCR, while TCRdb's copy carries only in-frame clones and drops some. The sample contains 130,000 or so clones, roughly nine tenths of which appear only once. CDR3 length: 15 residues. The germline V and J ends were trimmed by 2 bases and 4 bases, with 12 bases remaining between them. Germline values: CDR1 SNHLY, CDR2 FYNNEI. Sequencing used peripheral blood. The sequence derives from a human donor with COVID-19, enrolled during active disease. The donor label of this sample is uncertain. The V and J genes are TRBV2 and TRBJ1-5, with D unclear. CDR3 sequence (DNA): TGTGCCAGCAGTGAAAGGACTAGGAGAAATCAGCCCCAGCATTTT. Protein: CASSERTRRNQPQHF.